The entry that follows covers one T cell receptor (beta chain) sequence. As yet, its antigen is unknown. This entry belongs to a study of cytomegalovirus exposure and HLA in healthy donors. Findings and caveats of the study: A few CMV-associated chains proved CMV antigen-specific in vitro. Being productive about 87% or about 30% of the time was typical of most TCR beta V segments in an earlier analysis.

Germline CDR1 SGHTA, CDR2 FQGNSA. The CDR3 is made up of 13 amino acids. V was trimmed by 4 bases and J by 0 bases, leaving 6 bases between them. At sampling all donors were nominally healthy, likely with unrecorded immune exposures. The primer mix had 60 Vbeta and 13 Jbeta primers. Assay used: immunoSEQ multiplex PCR; TCRdb lists only in-frame clones, some missing. The data show under 200,000 clones, 80% seen once. Sequencing input: PBMCs. The chain couples TRBV7-2 to TRBJ1-2; D is undetermined. The TCR was taken from a woman aged 45-59 years in good health and CMV-seropositive. CDR3 coding DNA: TGTGCCAGCAGCTCCGGAGCTAACTATGGCTACACCTTC. Translation gives CASSSGANYGYTF. Full variable domain (rest looked up from reference TRBV7-2 and TRBJ1-2): GAGVSQSPSNKVTEKGKDVELRCDPISGHTALYWYRQSLGQGLEFLIYFQGNSAPDKSGLPSDRFSAERTGGSVSTLTIQRTQQEDSAVYLCASSSGANYGYTFGSGTRLTVV.